This T cell receptor (beta chain) was identified during a study of blood T cells in healthy people across ages. The V end was cut by 1 base, the J end by 2 bases, with 8 bases between. This CDR3 region has 15 residues. From germline, CDR1 is SGHTA and CDR2 FQGTGA. PCR was performed a second time for roughly 7 to 12 cycles using a sample-barcoded 5' primer and a J-beta primer mix. TCRdb recomputed calls from the 5' RACE reads with MiXCR, one row per CDR3 protein. The table has approximately 780,000 distinct CDR3 sequences, roughly 24% seen once. This clonotype was seen more than once but under ten times. The same sample was also used in a study of T cells of mothers and their children. That work states: The study obtained over 8 million TCR beta CDR3 reads per mother and some 3 million per child.

The J gene is TRBJ2-2, the V gene TRBV7-3; possible D gene TRBD1, 5 bases. The receptor was derived from a boy between 10 and 17 years old in good health. What was sequenced was blood. This CDR3 is CASSLKGDNTGELFF. The DNA of the CDR3 is TGTGCCAGCAGCTTAAAAGGGGATAACACCGGGGAGCTGTTTTTT.